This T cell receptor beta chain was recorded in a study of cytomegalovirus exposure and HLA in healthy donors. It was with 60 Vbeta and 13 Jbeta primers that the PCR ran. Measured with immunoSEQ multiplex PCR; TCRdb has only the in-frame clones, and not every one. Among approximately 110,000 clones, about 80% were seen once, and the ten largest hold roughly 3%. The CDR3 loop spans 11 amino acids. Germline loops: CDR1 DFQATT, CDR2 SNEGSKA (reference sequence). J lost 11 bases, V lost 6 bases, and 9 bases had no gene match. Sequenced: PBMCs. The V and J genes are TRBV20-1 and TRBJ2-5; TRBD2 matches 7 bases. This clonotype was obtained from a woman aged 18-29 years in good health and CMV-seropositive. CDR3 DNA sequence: TGCAGTGCCGCCCTTGGGCGGGAGCAGTACTTC. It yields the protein CSAALGREQYF.